This T cell receptor beta chain appears in the sequencing data of a study of OX40 agonist ivuxolimab in advanced cancers. About the study as a whole: Ivuxolimab was a fully human IgG2 agonistic monoclonal antibody targeting the costimulatory receptor OX40 (CD134). In the dose-escalation cohort, nearly 85% of patients were male, and the mean age was roughly 60 years with a range of 23 to 79. The purpose of peripheral TCRbeta sequencing was to test whether ivuxolimab changed TCR sequence diversity and led to clonal T-cell expansion. The monotherapy dose-escalation portion (N = 52 patients) of the phase I ivuxolimab trial is reported in the paper. Prior anti-PD-1, anti-PD-L1 or anti-CTLA-4 therapy was permitted, and checkpoint inhibitors had been received by under 50% of dose-escalation patients. Intravenous ivuxolimab was administered to patients every 2 weeks at six dose levels: 0.01, 0.1, 0.3, 1.5, 3 and 10 mg/kg. Partial responses occurred in three dose-escalation patients, of whom one had hepatocellular carcinoma and two had cutaneous melanoma. Among the 50 to 55 dose-escalation patients, around 20 had hepatocellular carcinoma, roughly 15 melanoma, 9 renal cell carcinoma and 9 head and neck cancer.

Patients with autoimmune disease history or receiving systemic immunosuppression were excluded from the trial. Peripheral blood for TCR sequencing was drawn from every dose cohort at baseline, at cycle 4 day 1 and at cycle 7 day 1. Samples were obtained from an open-label, multicenter, first-in-human phase I dose-escalation trial of ivuxolimab. The trial enrolled adults with locally advanced or metastatic head and neck squamous cell, hepatocellular, melanoma or renal cell carcinoma. CD4+ and CD8+ T cells were sorted separately from peripheral blood before TCR sequencing. To sequence the TCRbeta CDR3 region, genomic DNA was isolated from the sorted cells. TCRbeta CDR3 regions were sequenced using the immunoSEQ Assay. In TCRdb, the immuneACCESS table is reduced to in-frame sequences with V and J assigned. These tables do not hold every clone; where another copy was compared, an unresolved V gene accounts for under half, and the others remain unexplained. For this sample there are some 14,000 clones; 70% to 80% appear just once. The ten top clones hold just under 40% of the sample.

Broader findings and caveats from the paper: After ivuxolimab, more expanded clones were found on average in CD8+ T cells than in CD4+ T cells. Which antigens the clonally expanded peripheral T cells were specific for was not determined. In partial responders in the 0.1-3.0 mg/kg groups, normalized peripheral clonal expansion was found to be among the lowest, especially among CD8+ T cells. At doses from 0.1 to 3.0 mg/kg, clonal expansion was seen in both CD4+ and CD8+ blood T cells between baseline and week 6. Low levels of normalized T-cell clonal expansion were also seen in some patients who did not respond.

As regards this clone: The antigen it binds to is not known. No base quality information exists; no much larger clone differs at one position.

Including the terminal cysteine and phenylalanine, the CDR3 comprises 16 residues. CDR3 DNA only is kept here, 48 bases in frame from base 1. Per the germline V gene, SGDLS is the CDR1 and YYNGEE is the CDR2. Trimming leaves V shorter by 4 bases and J shorter by 4 bases, with the junction holding 9 bases beyond the gene matches. The chain is encoded by TRBV9 joined to TRBJ2-1; 9 bases in the junction line up with TRBD2. Sequences were derived from CD4+ or CD8+ T cells sorted from blood, sampled in a trial of the OX40 agonist ivuxolimab. This clonotype originated in an adult with an advanced solid tumor such as melanoma, head and neck, liver or kidney cancer. The CDR3 has the sequence CASSPPIAGDYNEQFF. The nucleotides are TGTGCCAGCAGCCCCCCTATAGCGGGAGATTACAATGAGCAGTTCTTC.